A single TCR beta chain is shown here with its context. This clonotype has a handful of counts. Its antigen is unknown. Per-base qualities were not stored, and no clone one base away is much larger. Library construction relied on PCR. Sequencing took place on an Illumina HiSeq 2500. To reduce PCR and sequencing biases, unique molecular identifiers were incorporated into the TCR beta cDNA libraries. Per 1 to 10 million input T cells, roughly 500,000 cDNA molecules were obtained, such that each molecule approximated one T cell. Patient libraries were prepared and sequenced with the same protocol used for the earlier healthy control dataset. Within a given batch, samples were prepared together, multiplexed and sequenced on the same HiSeq lane. Concerning the study's data processing: Raw barcoded reads were processed with MIGEC, and single-read molecular identifier groups were discarded before consensus assembly and CDR3 extraction. Clonotype tables were post-analysed with VDJtools, and diversity was normalized by down-sampling all datasets to the smallest sample size. Repertoire overlap clustering matched CDR3 amino acid but not nucleotide sequences to correct batch-related cross-sample contamination. TCRdb ran its own pipeline on the public reads, namely fastp trimming at Q25 and MiXCR clone calling, and kept in-frame beta chains. One record per CDR3 amino acid sequence lists the most common genes and DNA. TCRdb's processing, not the authors', yielded these V and J calls. In this sample the table shows 250,000 to 300,000 distinct CDR3 sequences, just over 35% of which occur a single time. Roughly 4.8% of the sample rests with the top ten.

The germline V gene gives CDR1 as SGHVS and CDR2 as FQNEAQ. There are 14 amino acids in the CDR3, from cysteine to phenylalanine inclusive. Only the CDR3 portion is preserved as DNA: 42 bases, with reading frame beginning at the first base. V and J lose 6 bases and 0 bases, and a span of 11 bases separates them. This entry belongs to a study of post-analysis software for immune sequencing data (dated by TCRdb to the mid-2010s). Some background on the complete study: The recorded disease courses included relapsing-remitting, secondary progressive and progressive-relapsing multiple sclerosis, and some patients had no subtype annotation. The patient repertoires were compared against approximately ten previously published healthy control repertoires obtained from donors aged 6 to 25 years. A subset of samples was prepared in parallel using single-end sample barcoding, then pooled and co-amplified after Illumina adapter ligation.

What the research found in general, with its limitations: The multiple sclerosis patient group was slightly younger than the control group. Several TRBV segments, including TRBV5-6, TRBV5-1 and TRBV20-1, were significantly more frequent in patients than controls. Normalized Chao1 diversity was significantly lower in multiple sclerosis patients than controls, suggesting substantial peripheral T-cell clonal expansion. Direct clustering with F measure revealed strong co-clustering of samples prepared in the same batch, which led to a batch-effect correction.

To demonstrate the VDJtools post-analysis software, the study profiled TCR beta repertoires from the peripheral blood of about 13 young patients with multiple sclerosis. The multiple sclerosis patients were children and adolescents between roughly 6 and 16 years of age. The chain is assembled from TRBV7-8 and TRBJ1-1, with a tentative D gene TRBD1 over 5 matching bases. Material: blood. This TCR derives from a girl between 5 and 17 years old with multiple sclerosis. CDR3 loop: CASSHRQLNTEAFF. The bases are TGTGCCAGCAGTCATAGACAGTTGAACACTGAAGCTTTCTTT.